This TCR beta chain was profiled in a study of shared T cell receptors in the human thymus. Sequencing was performed with immunoSEQ multiplex PCR; in TCRdb, only in-frame clones are kept and a portion is missing. The sample yields about 380,000 clones, approximately 95% seen once. Material for sequencing was thymocytes. This sequence was found in a human donor.

DNA for the CDR3: TGTGCCAGCAGCTTCGGACTAGCGGGAGGGCCAGATACGCAGTATTTT. It yields the protein CASSFGLAGGPDTQYF. This sequence joins TRBV5-6 and TRBJ2-3; TRBD2 aligns across 15 bases. Germline CDR1 SGHDT, CDR2 YYEEEE. V trimming: 2 bases; J trimming: 4 bases; junction bases outside the gene matches: 2. The CDR3 runs 16 residues. The whole variable domain, filled in from reference TRBV5-6 and TRBJ2-3, reads DAGVTQSPTHLIKTRGQQVTLRCSPKSGHDTVSWYQQALGQGPQFIFQYYEEEERQRGNFPDRFSGHQFPNYSSELNVNALLLGDSALYLCASSFGLAGGPDTQYFGPGTRLTVL.